This T cell receptor (beta chain) derives from a study of T cells in Graves' hyperthyroidism and ophthalmopathy. Study context: Once the initial diagnosis was made, peripheral blood was obtained before any treatment.

Fresh peripheral blood, 9.5 to 10 ml of it, supplied the PBMCs. TCR beta CDR3 regions were amplified from RNA transcripts. First-round RT-PCR targeting the TCR CDR3 was performed with the HTBI primer set. MiXCR, applied by TCRdb to the multiplex PCR reads, yields one record per CDR3 protein. The table has over 350,000 distinct CDR3 sequences, roughly an eighth seen once. The table lists this clonotype with many counts. Its antigen is unknown. Study conclusions and caveats: Blood also carried most thyroid clonotypes expanded above 0.001. A model of 13 V-J pairs discriminated ophthalmopathy from stable hyperthyroidism.

The sequence derives from a man aged 45-65 years with Graves' ophthalmopathy. The sample was blood.

The CDR3 here is CASSFFGRGIGGELFF. The CDR3 DNA follows: TGTGCCAGCAGCTTCTTCGGAAGAGGGATCGGCGGGGAGCTGTTTTTT. The chain links TRBV5-8 to TRBJ2-2, with D possibly TRBD2 on 5 matching bases. Trimming shortened V by 2 bases and J by 7 bases, and 18 bases separated the two germline ends. CDR3 length: 16 amino acids. From germline, CDR1 is SGHTS and CDR2 YDEGEE.